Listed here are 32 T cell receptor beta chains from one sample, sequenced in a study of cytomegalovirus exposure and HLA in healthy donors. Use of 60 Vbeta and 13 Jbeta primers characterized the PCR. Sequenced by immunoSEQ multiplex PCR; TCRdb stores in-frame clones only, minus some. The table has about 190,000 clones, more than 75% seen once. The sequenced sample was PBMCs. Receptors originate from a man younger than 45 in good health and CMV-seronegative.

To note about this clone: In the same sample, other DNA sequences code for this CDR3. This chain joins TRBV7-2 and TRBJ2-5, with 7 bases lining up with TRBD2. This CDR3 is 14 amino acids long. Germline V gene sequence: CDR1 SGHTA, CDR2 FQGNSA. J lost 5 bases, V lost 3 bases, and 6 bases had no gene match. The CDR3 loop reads CASSFGGGGETQYF. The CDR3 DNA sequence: TGTGCCAGCAGCTTTGGGGGGGGTGGGGAGACCCAGTACTTC. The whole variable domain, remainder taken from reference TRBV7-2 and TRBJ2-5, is GAGVSQSPSNKVTEKGKDVELRCDPISGHTALYWYRQSLGQGLEFLIYFQGNSAPDKSGLPSDRFSAERTGGSVSTLTIQRTQQEDSAVYLCASSFGGGGETQYFGPGTRLLVL.

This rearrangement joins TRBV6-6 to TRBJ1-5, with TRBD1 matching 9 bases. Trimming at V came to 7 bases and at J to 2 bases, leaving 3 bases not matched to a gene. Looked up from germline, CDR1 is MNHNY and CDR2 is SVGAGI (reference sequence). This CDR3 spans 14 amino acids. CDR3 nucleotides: TGTGCCAGCAATACAGGGGGCGGCAATCAGCCCCAGCATTTT. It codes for CASNTGGGNQPQHF.

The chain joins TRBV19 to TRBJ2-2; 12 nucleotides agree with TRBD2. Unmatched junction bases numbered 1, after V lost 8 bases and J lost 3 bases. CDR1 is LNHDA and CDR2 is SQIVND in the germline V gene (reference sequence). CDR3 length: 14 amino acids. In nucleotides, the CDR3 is TGTGCCAGTCTAGCGGGAGGGGACACCGGGGAGCTGTTTTTT. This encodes CASLAGGDTGELFF. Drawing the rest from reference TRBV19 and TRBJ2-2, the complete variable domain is DGGITQSPKYLFRKEGQNVTLSCEQNLNHDAMYWYRQDPGQGLRLIYYSQIVNDFQKGDIAEGYSVSREKKESFPLTVTSAQKNPTAFYLCASLAGGDTGELFFGEGSRLTVL.

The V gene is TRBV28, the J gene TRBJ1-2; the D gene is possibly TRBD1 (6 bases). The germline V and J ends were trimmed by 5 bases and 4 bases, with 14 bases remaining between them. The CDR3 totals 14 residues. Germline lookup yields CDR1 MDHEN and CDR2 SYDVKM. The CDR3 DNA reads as TGTGCCAGCAGTGAGGGGGTAGGAGGCTATGGCTACACCTTC. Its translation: CASSEGVGGYGYTF.

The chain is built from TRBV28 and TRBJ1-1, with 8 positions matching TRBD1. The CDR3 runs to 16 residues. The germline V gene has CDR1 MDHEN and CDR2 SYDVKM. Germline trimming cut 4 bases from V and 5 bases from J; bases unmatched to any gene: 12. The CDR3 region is CASSSDRTGRGTEAFF. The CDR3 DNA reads TGTGCCAGCAGTTCAGACCGGACAGGGAGGGGAACTGAAGCTTTCTTT.

The CDR3 sequence: CAISPRTGNYGYTF. The CDR3 DNA sequence: TGTGCCATCAGTCCCCGGACAGGGAACTATGGCTACACCTTC. The rearrangement uses TRBV10-3 and TRBJ1-2; 8 nucleotides align to TRBD1. The V segment lost 5 bases and the J segment 2 bases; nucleotides outside the gene matches: 4. CDR3 size: 14 residues. Germline CDR1 and CDR2: ENHRY and SYGVKD.

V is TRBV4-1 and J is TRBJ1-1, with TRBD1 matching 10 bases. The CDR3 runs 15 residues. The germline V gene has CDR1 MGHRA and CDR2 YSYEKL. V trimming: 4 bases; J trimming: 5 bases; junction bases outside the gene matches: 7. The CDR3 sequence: CASSPMTGGATEAFF. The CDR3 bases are TGCGCCAGCAGCCCCATGACAGGGGGCGCGACTGAAGCTTTCTTT.

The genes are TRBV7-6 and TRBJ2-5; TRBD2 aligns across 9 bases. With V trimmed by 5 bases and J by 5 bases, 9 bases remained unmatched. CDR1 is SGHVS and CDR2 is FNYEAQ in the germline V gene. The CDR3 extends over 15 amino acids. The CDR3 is CASSDRRREGETQYF. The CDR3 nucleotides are TGTGCCAGCAGCGACCGGAGGCGGGAGGGGGAGACCCAGTACTTC.

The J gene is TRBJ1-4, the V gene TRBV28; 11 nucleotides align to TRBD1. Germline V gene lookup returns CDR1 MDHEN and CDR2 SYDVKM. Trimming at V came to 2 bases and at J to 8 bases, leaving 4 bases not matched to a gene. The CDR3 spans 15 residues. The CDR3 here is CASSLSGTGGEKLFF. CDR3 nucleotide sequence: TGTGCCAGCAGTTTAAGTGGGACAGGGGGAGAAAAACTGTTTTTT.

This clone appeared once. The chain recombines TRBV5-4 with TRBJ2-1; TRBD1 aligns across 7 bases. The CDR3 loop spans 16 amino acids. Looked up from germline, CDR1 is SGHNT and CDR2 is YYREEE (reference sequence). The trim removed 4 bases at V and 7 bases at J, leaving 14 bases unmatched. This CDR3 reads CASSPSRGRLGNEQFF. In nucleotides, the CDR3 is TGTGCCAGCAGCCCGTCTAGGGGGCGGCTGGGGAATGAGCAGTTCTTC.

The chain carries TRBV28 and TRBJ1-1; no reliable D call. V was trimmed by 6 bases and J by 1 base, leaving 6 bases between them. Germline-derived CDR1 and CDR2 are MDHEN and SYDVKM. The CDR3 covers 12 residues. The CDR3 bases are TGTGCCAGCAGGTCAGAGAACACTGAAGCTTTCTTT. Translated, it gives CASRSENTEAFF. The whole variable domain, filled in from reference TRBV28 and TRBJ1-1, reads DVKVTQSSRYLVKRTGEKVFLECVQDMDHENMFWYRQDPGLGLRLIYFSYDVKMKEKGDIPEGYSVSREKKERFSLILESASTNQTSMYLCASRSENTEAFFGQGTRLTVV.

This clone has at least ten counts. CDR3 coding DNA: TGTGCCAGCAGTGACTCGATGGGGGGTACAGATACGCAGTATTTT. It yields the protein CASSDSMGGTDTQYF. The J gene is TRBJ2-3, the V gene TRBV6-4; D perhaps matches TRBD2 (6 bases). This CDR3 has 15 amino acids. Looked up from germline, CDR1 is MRHNA and CDR2 is SNTAGT. V shed 0 bases and J shed 3 bases, with 10 bases lying between them.

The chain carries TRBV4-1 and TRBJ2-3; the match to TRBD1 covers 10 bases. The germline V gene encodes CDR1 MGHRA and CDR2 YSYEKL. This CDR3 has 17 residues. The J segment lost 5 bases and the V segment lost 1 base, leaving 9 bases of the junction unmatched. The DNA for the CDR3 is TGCGCCAGCAGCCAAGGCCGGGACAGGGGTTCCCGAGATACGCAGTATTTT. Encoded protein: CASSQGRDRGSRDTQYF.

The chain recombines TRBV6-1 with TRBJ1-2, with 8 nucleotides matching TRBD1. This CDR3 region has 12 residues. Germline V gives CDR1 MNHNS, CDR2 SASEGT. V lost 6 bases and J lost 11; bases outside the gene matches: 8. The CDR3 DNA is TGTGCCAGCAGGGACAGGGCGGTGAGGTACACCTTC. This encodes CASRDRAVRYTF.

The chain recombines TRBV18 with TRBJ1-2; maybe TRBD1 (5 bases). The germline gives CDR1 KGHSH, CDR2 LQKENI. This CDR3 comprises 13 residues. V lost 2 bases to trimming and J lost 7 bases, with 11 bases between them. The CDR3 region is CASSPSGKGGYTF. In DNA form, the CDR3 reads TGTGCCAGCTCACCATCAGGGAAGGGTGGCTACACCTTC.

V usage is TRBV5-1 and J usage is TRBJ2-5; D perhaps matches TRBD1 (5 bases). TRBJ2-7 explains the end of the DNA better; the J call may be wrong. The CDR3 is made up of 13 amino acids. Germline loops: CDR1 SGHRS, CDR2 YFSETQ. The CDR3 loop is CASSLATGYEQYF. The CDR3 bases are TGCGCCAGCAGCCTTGCAACAGGCTACGAGCAGTACTTC.

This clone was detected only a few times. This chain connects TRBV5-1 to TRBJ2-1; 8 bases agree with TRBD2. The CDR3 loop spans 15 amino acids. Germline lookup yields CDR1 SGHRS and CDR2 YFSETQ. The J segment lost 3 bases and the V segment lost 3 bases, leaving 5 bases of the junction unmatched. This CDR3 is CASSSLAGIYNEQFF. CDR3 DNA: TGCGCCAGCAGCTCCTTAGCGGGAATCTACAATGAGCAGTTCTTC. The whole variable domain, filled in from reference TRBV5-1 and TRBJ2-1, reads KAGVTQTPRYLIKTRGQQVTLSCSPISGHRSVSWYQQTPGQGLQFLFEYFSETQRNKGNFPGRFSGRQFSNSRSEMNVSTLELGDSALYLCASSSLAGIYNEQFFGPGTRLTVL.

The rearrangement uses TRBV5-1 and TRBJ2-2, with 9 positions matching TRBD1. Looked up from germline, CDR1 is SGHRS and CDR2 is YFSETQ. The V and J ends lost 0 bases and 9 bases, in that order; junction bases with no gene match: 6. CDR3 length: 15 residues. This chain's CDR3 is CASSLEGTGNRELFF. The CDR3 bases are TGCGCCAGCAGCTTGGAGGGGACAGGGAACCGGGAGCTGTTTTTT.

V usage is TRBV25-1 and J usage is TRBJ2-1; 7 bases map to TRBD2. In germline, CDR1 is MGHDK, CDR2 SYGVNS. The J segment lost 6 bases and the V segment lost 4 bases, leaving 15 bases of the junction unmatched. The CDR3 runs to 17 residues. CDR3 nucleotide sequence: TGTGCCAGCAGTGCTCCCCGGGTGGGCGGGGGTTCCAATGAGCAGTTCTTC. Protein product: CASSAPRVGGGSNEQFF.

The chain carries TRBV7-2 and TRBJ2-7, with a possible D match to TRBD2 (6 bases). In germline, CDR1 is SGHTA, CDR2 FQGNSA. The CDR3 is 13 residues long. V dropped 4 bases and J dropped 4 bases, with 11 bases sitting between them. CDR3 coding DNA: TGTGCCAGCAGCTCGGGAGTCGGTTACGAGCAGTACTTC. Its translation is CASSSGVGYEQYF.

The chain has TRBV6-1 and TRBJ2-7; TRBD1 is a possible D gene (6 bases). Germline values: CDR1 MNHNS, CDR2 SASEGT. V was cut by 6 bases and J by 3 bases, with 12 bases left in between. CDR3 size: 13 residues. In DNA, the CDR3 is TGTGCCAGCAGACAGGGAAACGGCTACGAGCAGTACTTC. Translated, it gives CASRQGNGYEQYF.

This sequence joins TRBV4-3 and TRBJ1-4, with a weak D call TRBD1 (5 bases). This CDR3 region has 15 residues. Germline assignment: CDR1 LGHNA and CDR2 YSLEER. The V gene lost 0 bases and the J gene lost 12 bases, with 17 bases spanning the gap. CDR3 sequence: CASSQERDPWGELFF. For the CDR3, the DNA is TGCGCCAGCAGCCAAGAACGGGACCCGTGGGGGGAACTGTTTTTT.

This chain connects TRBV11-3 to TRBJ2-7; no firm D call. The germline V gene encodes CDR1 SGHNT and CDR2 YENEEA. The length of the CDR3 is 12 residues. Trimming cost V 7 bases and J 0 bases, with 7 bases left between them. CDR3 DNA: TGTGCCAGCATCCCCGGCTCCTACGAGCAGTACTTC. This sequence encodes CASIPGSYEQYF. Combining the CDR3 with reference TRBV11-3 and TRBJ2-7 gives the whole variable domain EAGVVQSPRYKIIEKKQPVAFWCNPISGHNTLYWYLQNLGQGPELLIRYENEEAVDDSQLPKDRFSAERLKGVDSTLKIQPAELGDSAVYLCASIPGSYEQYFGPGTRLTVT.

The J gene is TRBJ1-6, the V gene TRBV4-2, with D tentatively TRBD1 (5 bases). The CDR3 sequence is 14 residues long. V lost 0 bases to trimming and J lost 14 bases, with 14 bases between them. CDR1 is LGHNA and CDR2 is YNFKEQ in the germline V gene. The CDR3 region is CASSQEIGQGTLHF. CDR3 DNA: TGTGCCAGCAGCCAAGAAATCGGGCAGGGTACCCTCCACTTT.

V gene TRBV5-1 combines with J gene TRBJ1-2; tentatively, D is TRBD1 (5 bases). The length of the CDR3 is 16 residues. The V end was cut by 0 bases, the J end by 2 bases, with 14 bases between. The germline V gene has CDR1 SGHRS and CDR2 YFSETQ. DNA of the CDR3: TGCGCCAGCAGCTTGGGGGACCTGGGGGGGAACTATGGCTACACCTTC. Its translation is CASSLGDLGGNYGYTF.

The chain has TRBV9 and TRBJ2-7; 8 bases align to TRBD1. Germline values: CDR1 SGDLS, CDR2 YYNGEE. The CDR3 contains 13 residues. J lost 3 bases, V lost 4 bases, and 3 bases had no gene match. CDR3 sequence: CASSTGQGYEQYF. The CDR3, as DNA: TGTGCCAGCAGCACCGGACAGGGCTACGAGCAGTACTTC.

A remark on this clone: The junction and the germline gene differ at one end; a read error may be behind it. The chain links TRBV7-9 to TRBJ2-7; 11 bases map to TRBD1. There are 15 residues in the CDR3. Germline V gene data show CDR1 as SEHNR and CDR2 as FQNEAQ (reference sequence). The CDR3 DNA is TGTTCCAGCAGCCCCGGACAGGGGGCCTCGTACGAGCAGTACTTC. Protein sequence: CSSSPGQGASYEQYF. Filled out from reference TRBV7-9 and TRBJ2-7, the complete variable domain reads DTGVSQNPRHKITKRGQNVTFRCDPISEHNRLYWYRQTLGQGPEFLTYFQNEAQLEKSRLLSDRFSAERPKGSFSTLEIQRTEQGDSAMYLCSSSPGQGASYEQYFGPGTRLTVT.

CDR3 DNA sequence: TGCGCCAGCAGCACTTCGGGACAACAAGAGACCCAGTACTTC. Translating gives CASSTSGQQETQYF. The chain joins TRBV5-1 to TRBJ2-5; tentative D call: TRBD1 (6 bases). Germline V CDR1 and CDR2: SGHRS, YFSETQ. The length of the CDR3 is 14 residues. The germline V and J ends were trimmed by 4 bases and 2 bases, with 12 bases remaining between them.

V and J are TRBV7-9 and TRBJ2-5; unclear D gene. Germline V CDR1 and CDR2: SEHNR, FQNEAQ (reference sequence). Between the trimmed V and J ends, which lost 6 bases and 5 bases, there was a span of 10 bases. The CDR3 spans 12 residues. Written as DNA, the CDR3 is TGTGCCAGCAGTCGGAGAATGGAGACCCAGTACTTC. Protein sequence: CASSRRMETQYF.

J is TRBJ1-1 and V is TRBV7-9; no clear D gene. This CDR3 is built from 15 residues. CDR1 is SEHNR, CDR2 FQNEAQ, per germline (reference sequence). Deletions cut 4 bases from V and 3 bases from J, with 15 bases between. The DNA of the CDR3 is TGTGCCAGCAGCTCGTGGCGGGCCGGGGACACTGAAGCTTTCTTT. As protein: CASSSWRAGDTEAFF.

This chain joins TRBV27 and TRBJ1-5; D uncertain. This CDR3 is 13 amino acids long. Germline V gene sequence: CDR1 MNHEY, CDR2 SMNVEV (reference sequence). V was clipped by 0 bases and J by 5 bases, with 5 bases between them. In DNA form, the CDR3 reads TGTGCCAGCAGTTTATCCACGGATCAGCCCCAGCATTTT. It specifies CASSLSTDQPQHF.

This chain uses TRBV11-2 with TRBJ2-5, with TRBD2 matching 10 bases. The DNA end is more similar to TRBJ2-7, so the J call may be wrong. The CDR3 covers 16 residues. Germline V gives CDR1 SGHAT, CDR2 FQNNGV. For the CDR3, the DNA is TGTGCCAGCAGCTTAGAAGCTAGCGGGGGACGCTACGAGCAGTACTTC. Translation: CASSLEASGGRYEQYF.